The clone carrying this T cell receptor beta chain was found once. Reverse transcription of roughly 0.5 to 1 ug RNA used random hexamers. Amplification of TCR beta CDR3 across 54 Vbeta and 13 Jbeta was performed with immunoSEQ multiplex PCR. Via MiXCR, TCRdb re-called the immunoSEQ multiplex PCR reads, giving one row per CDR3 protein. The table lists about 430,000 distinct CDR3 sequences, more than 80% of them singletons, with about 0.1% in the top ten. CD8+ and CD4+ blood T cells underwent TCR beta sequencing. The multiple sclerosis controls comprised treatment-naive patients whose relapsing-remitting disease was stable or active. This sample stems from a study of CD8 T cells in Susac syndrome. Germline CDR1 is LNHNV and CDR2 is YYDKDF (reference sequence). CDR3 length: 12 amino acids. V lost 2 bases to trimming and J lost 7 bases, with 8 bases between them.

This TCR was recovered from a human donor with multiple sclerosis. The rearrangement uses TRBV15 and TRBJ1-1; D may be TRBD1 (5 bases). The specimen was CD8+ T cells from PBMCs. DNA for the CDR3: TGTGCCACCAGCAGACAGGGAATTGAAGCTTTCTTT. As protein: CATSRQGIEAFF.